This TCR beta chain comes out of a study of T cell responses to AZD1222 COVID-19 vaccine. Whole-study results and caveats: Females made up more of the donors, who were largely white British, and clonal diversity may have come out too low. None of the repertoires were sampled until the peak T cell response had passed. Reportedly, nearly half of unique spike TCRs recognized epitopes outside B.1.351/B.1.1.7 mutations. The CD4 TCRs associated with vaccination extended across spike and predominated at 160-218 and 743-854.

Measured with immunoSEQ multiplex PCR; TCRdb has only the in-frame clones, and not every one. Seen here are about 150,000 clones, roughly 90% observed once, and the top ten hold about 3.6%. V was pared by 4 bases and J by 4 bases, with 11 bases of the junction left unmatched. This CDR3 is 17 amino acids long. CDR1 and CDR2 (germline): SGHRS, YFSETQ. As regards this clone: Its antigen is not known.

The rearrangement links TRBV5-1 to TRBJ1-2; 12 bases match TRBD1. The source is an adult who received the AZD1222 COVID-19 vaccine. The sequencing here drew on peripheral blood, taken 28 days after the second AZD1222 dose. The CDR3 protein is CASSHPGQGAGSYGYTF. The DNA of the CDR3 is TGCGCCAGCAGCCACCCGGGACAGGGGGCAGGGAGCTATGGCTACACCTTC.